A selection of T cell receptor beta chains follows, all from one sample in a study of cytomegalovirus exposure and HLA in healthy donors. The repertoire was sequenced with immunoSEQ multiplex PCR; TCRdb's copy has only in-frame clones and lacks some. The sample records approximately 97,000 clones, 79% being singletons. Sequencing used PBMCs. The receptors stem from a male donor in good health and CMV-seropositive. CDR3s include the opening cysteine and the closing phenylalanine or tryptophan. A D gene is named only where the DNA matches it firmly. Expanded clones are given a class, and other clones once, few, many or no size at all.

>NA|NA|TRBV27|TRBJ1-2
CASSLQGSYGYTF
TGTGCCAGCAGTTTACAGGGTAGCTATGGCTACACCTTC
>NA|NA|TRBV6-5|TRBJ1-2
CASSRGEGYGYTF
TGTGCCAGCAGTCGGGGGGAGGGCTATGGCTACACCTTC
>NA|NA|TRBV29-1|TRBJ1-2
CSAERGQNYGYTF
TGCAGCGCTGAGAGAGGACAGAACTATGGCTACACCTTC
>TRBD1|NA|TRBV7-6|TRBJ1-6
CASSTGTANSPLHF
TGTGCCAGCAGCACCGGGACAGCTAATTCACCCCTCCACTTT
>NA|NA|TRBV27|TRBJ1-1
CASRQQGWAEAFF
TGTGCCAGCAGACAGCAGGGGTGGGCTGAAGCTTTCTTT
>NA|NA|TRBV29-1|TRBJ2-7
CSGSQGYSYEQYF
TGCAGCGGATCCCAGGGCTACTCCTACGAGCAGTACTTC
>TRBD2|once|TRBV5-4|TRBJ2-7
CASSLGGGATYEQYF
TGTGCCAGCAGCTTGGGCGGGGGGGCGACCTACGAGCAGTACTTC
>TRBD1|NA|TRBV6-5|TRBJ2-7
CASRSPQGAGEQYF
TGTGCCAGCAGGTCCCCCCAGGGGGCGGGCGAGCAGTACTTC
>NA|NA|TRBV21-1|TRBJ2-7
CATPMGQPHEQYF
TGTGCCACCCCGATGGGGCAACCTCACGAGCAGTACTTC
>TRBD1|NA|TRBV2|TRBJ1-5
CASSEGQGYQPQHF
TGTGCCAGCAGTGAGGGACAGGGGTATCAGCCCCAGCATTTT
>TRBD1|once|TRBV6-1|TRBJ1-1
CASSEEAGGAWTEAFF
TGTGCCAGCAGTGAAGAGGCAGGGGGTGCGTGGACTGAAGCTTTCTTT
>NA|NA|TRBV2|TRBJ1-5
CASSPTTGFSNQPQHF
TGTGCCAGCAGCCCCACCACAGGGTTTAGCAATCAGCCCCAGCATTTT
>NA|NA|TRBV27|TRBJ2-1
CASSLVQYNEQFF
TGTGCCAGCAGTTTGGTACAATACAATGAGCAGTTCTTC
>TRBD1|NA|TRBV7-2|TRBJ2-7
CASGDRGYYEQYF
TGTGCCAGCGGGGACAGGGGGTACTACGAGCAGTACTTC
>NA|NA|TRBV30|TRBJ1-1
CAWSVAGGTEAFF
TGTGCCTGGAGTGTAGCCGGGGGAACTGAAGCTTTCTTT
>NA|NA|TRBV7-9|TRBJ1-1
CASSPRGTEAFF
TGTGCCAGCAGCCCCCGGGGCACTGAAGCTTTCTTT
>NA|NA|TRBV2|TRBJ1-5
CASQEGGPQPQHF
TGTGCCAGCCAGGAGGGAGGGCCTCAGCCCCAGCATTTT
>TRBD1|NA|TRBV5-1|TRBJ1-1
CASSLSRDRGAEAFF
TGCGCCAGCAGCCTGTCGCGGGACAGGGGCGCTGAAGCTTTCTTT
>NA|few|TRBV19|TRBJ2-2
CASSMPQGSNTGELFF
TGTGCCAGTAGTATGCCACAGGGTTCGAACACCGGGGAGCTGTTTTTT
>TRBD1|NA|TRBV4-2|TRBJ2-3
CASSWDRGNADTQYF
TGTGCCAGCAGTTGGGACAGGGGAAATGCAGATACGCAGTATTTT
>NA|NA|TRBV7-6|TRBJ1-1
CASSLGGGWGEAFF
TGTGCCAGCAGCTTAGGAGGGGGATGGGGGGAAGCTTTCTTT
>TRBD2|NA|TRBV5-4|TRBJ2-1
CAAGGPRYNEQFF
TGTGCAGCGGGGGGCCCTCGCTACAATGAGCAGTTCTTC
>TRBD2|NA|TRBV25-1|TRBJ2-5
CASSELTSGATNQETQYF
TGTGCCAGCAGTGAACTGACTAGCGGGGCAACCAATCAAGAGACCCAGTACTTC
>NA|NA|TRBV2|TRBJ1-5
CASSEQGMNQPQHF
TGTGCCAGCAGTGAACAGGGAATGAATCAGCCCCAGCATTTT
>TRBD1|NA|TRBV30|TRBJ2-7
CAWNRGSYEQYF
TGTGCCTGGAACAGGGGAAGCTACGAGCAGTACTTC
>NA|NA|TRBV2|TRBJ1-1
CASSVGVNTEAFF
TGTGCCAGCAGTGTCGGGGTGAACACTGAAGCTTTCTTT
>TRBD1|NA|TRBV7-3|TRBJ1-1
CASSLIGTGEAFF
TGTGCCAGCAGCTTAATCGGGACAGGGGAAGCTTTCTTT
>TRBD1|NA|TRBV7-7|TRBJ2-1
CASSLGTGGPLEQFF
TGTGCTAGCAGCTTAGGGACAGGGGGCCCGCTGGAGCAGTTCTTC
>NA|NA|TRBV27|TRBJ2-5
CASSWKPPGQTQYF
TGTGCCAGCAGTTGGAAGCCCCCAGGGCAGACCCAGTACTTC
>NA|NA|TRBV9|TRBJ1-3
CASSVDSPFSGNTIYF
TGTGCCAGCAGCGTTGACAGTCCCTTCTCTGGAAACACCATATATTTT
>NA|NA|TRBV6-1|TRBJ2-2
CASTSRTGELFF
TGTGCCAGCACTAGTAGAACCGGGGAGCTGTTTTTT
>NA|NA|TRBV7-2|TRBJ2-3
CASSSSTDTQYF
TGTGCCAGCAGCTCTAGCACAGATACGCAGTATTTT
>TRBD1|once|TRBV27|TRBJ1-2
CASSLSGTGSYGYTF
TGTGCCAGCAGTTTATCCGGGACAGGGTCCTATGGCTACACCTTC
>TRBD1|once|TRBV30|TRBJ2-5
CALSRTGGWETQYF
TGTGCCCTATCCCGGACAGGGGGCTGGGAGACCCAGTACTTC
>TRBD1|NA|TRBV4-1|TRBJ1-2
CASRHPGQGRDYGYTF
TGCGCCAGCAGGCACCCGGGACAGGGTCGGGACTATGGCTACACCTTC
>NA|NA|TRBV15|TRBJ1-1
CATGAGYTEAFF
TGTGCCACAGGAGCAGGGTACACTGAAGCTTTCTTT
>TRBD1|NA|TRBV6-5|TRBJ2-1
CASSSGTASYNEQFF
TGTGCCAGCAGCTCCGGGACAGCGTCCTACAATGAGCAGTTCTTC
>NA|once|TRBV5-1|TRBJ1-6
CASSLASTGYNSPLHF
TGCGCCAGCAGCTTGGCCTCGACTGGGTATAATTCACCCCTCCACTTT
>NA|NA|TRBV5-1|TRBJ1-4
CASSSDSINEKLFF
TGCGCCAGCAGTTCTGACAGTATCAATGAAAAACTGTTTTTT
>NA|NA|TRBV5-5|TRBJ1-1
CASSFRGGAEAFF
TGTGCCAGCAGCTTCCGGGGTGGAGCTGAAGCTTTCTTT
>NA|few|TRBV7-9|TRBJ1-2
CASSSTANYGYTF
TGTGCCAGCAGCTCGACAGCTAACTATGGCTACACCTTC
>NA|NA|TRBV6-6|TRBJ2-3
CASLAGGTDTQYF
TGTGCCAGCTTGGCGGGCGGCACAGATACGCAGTATTTT
>NA|NA|TRBV6-5|TRBJ2-3
CASGPGGSTDTQYF
TGTGCCAGCGGTCCAGGGGGGAGCACAGATACGCAGTATTTT
>NA|once|TRBV9|TRBJ1-6
CASSVGGEDSPLHF
TGTGCCAGCAGCGTTGGTGGGGAGGACTCACCCCTCCACTTT
>NA|NA|TRBV27|TRBJ1-4
CASSLYAGATNEKLFF
TGTGCCAGCAGTTTATATGCAGGGGCAACTAATGAAAAACTGTTTTTT
>NA|NA|TRBV6-5|TRBJ2-7
CASSYGQETYEQYF
TGTGCCAGCAGTTACGGGCAGGAAACCTACGAGCAGTACTTC
>NA|few|TRBV7-9|TRBJ1-5
CASSLRGGPQHF
TGTGCCAGCAGTCTTAGGGGCGGGCCCCAGCATTTT
>NA|NA|TRBV7-3|TRBJ1-2
CASSLMGGGGRTSVDGYTF
TGTGCCAGCAGCTTAATGGGGGGCGGGGGCCGTACCTCGGTGGATGGCTACACCTTC
>NA|NA|TRBV18|TRBJ1-2
CASSSGGDGYTF
TGTGCCAGCTCCTCGGGCGGGGATGGCTACACCTTC
>NA|few|TRBV4-1|TRBJ1-3
CASTSDFGRGDGNTIYF
TGCGCCAGCACCTCCGATTTCGGCAGGGGTGATGGGAACACCATATATTTT
>NA|NA|TRBV6-1|TRBJ1-2
CASSRTAAYGYTF
TGTGCCAGCAGTAGGACAGCCGCCTATGGCTACACCTTC
>NA|NA|TRBV12-5|TRBJ2-7
CASGAPDGQIYEQYF
TGTGCTAGTGGCGCCCCCGATGGACAGATCTACGAGCAGTACTTC
>TRBD1|NA|TRBV6-5|TRBJ2-7
CASSRQGAGEQYF
TGTGCCAGCAGCCGACAGGGGGCTGGCGAGCAGTACTTC
>TRBD1|NA|TRBV19|TRBJ2-5
CASSFQGAETQYF
TGTGCCAGTAGTTTTCAGGGGGCGGAGACCCAGTACTTC
>NA|NA|TRBV7-2|TRBJ1-3
CASSLVGSGSGNTIYF
TGTGCCAGCAGCTTAGTAGGCAGCGGCTCTGGAAACACCATATATTTT
>TRBD1|NA|TRBV6-1|TRBJ1-2
CASSVSRGQGNYGYTF
TGTGCCAGCAGTGTATCACGAGGACAGGGTAACTATGGCTACACCTTC
>NA|NA|TRBV4-1|TRBJ1-3
CASSQGRGSGNTIYF
TGCGCCAGCAGCCAGGGTCGGGGCTCTGGAAACACCATATATTTT
>NA|few|TRBV5-6|TRBJ1-2
CASSLLHGNYGYTF
TGTGCCAGCAGCCTACTACACGGAAACTATGGCTACACCTTC
>NA|NA|TRBV29-1|TRBJ2-7
CSVVVWGRGSEQYF
TGCAGCGTTGTTGTCTGGGGCAGGGGCTCCGAGCAGTACTTC
>NA|NA|TRBV19|TRBJ1-1
CASSPGNLGGRAFF
TGTGCCAGTAGTCCCGGGAACCTTGGAGGTAGGGCTTTCTTT